This T cell receptor beta chain was captured by sequencing in a study of cytomegalovirus exposure and HLA in healthy donors. Study background: An early data release held tens of millions of unique TCRs from HLA-typed donors. Broader study findings: Among donors in an Asian-associated ancestry cluster, a later analysis reportedly found fewer N-insertions than the roughly 610-donor mean.

Trimming stripped 0 bases from V and 4 bases from J, with 13 bases between. Germline V CDR1 and CDR2: GTSNPN, SVGIG (reference sequence). The length of the CDR3 is 15 residues. Healthy bone marrow donors supplied every sample. Details on this clone: The antigen is unknown.

The PCR ran on 60 Vbeta and 13 Jbeta primers. TCRdb's copy holds only in-frame clones and misses some; the assay was immunoSEQ multiplex PCR. The table shows about 100,000 clones, with about 60% occurring only once. This TCR came from a human donor in good health. V and J are TRBV30 and TRBJ2-1; unclear D gene. Sequencing was carried out using PBMCs. Here the CDR3 reads CAWSVGERVYNEQFF. CDR3 nucleotides: TGTGCCTGGAGTGTTGGCGAGCGAGTTTACAATGAGCAGTTCTTC.